This T cell receptor (beta chain) originates from a study of Tregs in tolerant kidney transplant recipients. Produced via immunoSEQ multiplex PCR; TCRdb's table is partial and in-frame only. The sample table includes around 33,000 clones. The nonmyeloablative bone marrow transplants came from related graft donors, with transient mixed chimerism. This clonotype originated in a human patient who received a combined kidney and bone marrow transplant. Some T cells may be provided by the graft donor. Sample: CD4+ T cells from blood (PBMCs), taken 24 months after the transplant.

The part of the CDR3 DNA that was read is TGCGCCAGCAGCTTGAGAACCGGGACAGCGAACACCGGGGAG. Its protein is CASSLRTGTANTGE. The CDR3 reads in full as CASSLRTGTANTGELFF. The chain employs TRBV5-1 and TRBJ2-2, with 7 bases that match TRBD1. With the read ending 3 residues before the CDR3 end, the germline J gene is used to fill in that end. V lost 1 base to trimming and J lost 0 bases; unmatched junction nucleotides: 6. Germline V gene data show CDR1 as SGHRS and CDR2 as YFSETQ. The CDR3 sequence is 17 residues long.